Listed below are T cell receptor beta chains from one sample, sequenced in a study of regulatory T cells in long-lasting Graves disease. TCRdb reanalysed the multiplex PCR reads using MiXCR and keeps one entry per CDR3 protein. This table holds a few hundred thousand distinct CDR3 sequences, around 21% found once. Here the sequenced sample was peripheral blood mononuclear cells (PBMCs), taken at new diagnosis, from a patient treated with antithyroid drugs. The receptors originated from a female donor with Graves disease. The CDR3 runs from the conserved cysteine through the conserved F or W. D genes are given only for firm matches. Size tells how often a clone was seen (once, few, many) or the class of an expanded clone, and some rows leave it out.

cdr3_nt | cdr3_aa | j_call | clone_size | d_call | v_call
TGTGCCAGCACAGGGGGCGGGAGGAGCTCCTACAATGAGCAGTTCTTC | CASTGGGRSSYNEQFF | TRBJ2-1 | . | . | TRBV7-9
TGTGCCAGCCAGTCTCGGGACCGAAACTCTGGAAACACCATATATTTT | CASQSRDRNSGNTIYF | TRBJ1-3 | many | . | TRBV2
TGTGCCAGCTCTGCGACTGCTACAGAGACCCAGTACTTC | CASSATATETQYF | TRBJ2-5 | many | . | TRBV5-4
TGTGCCAGCAGCCTCGGCGGGAGCTCTGGAAACACCATATATTTT | CASSLGGSSGNTIYF | TRBJ1-3 | many | . | TRBV7-9
TGCGCCAGCAGCACCGGACAGGGGGCAAACATTCAGTACTTC | CASSTGQGANIQYF | TRBJ2-4 | many | TRBD1 | TRBV4-1
TGTGCCAGTACCCCGCGCAGGTCGCACGTCCAAGATGGCTACACCTTC | CASTPRRSHVQDGYTF | TRBJ1-2 | few | . | TRBV19
TGTGCCAGTGGGTCGTCGGACAGGACCTACAATCAGCCCCAGCATTTT | CASGSSDRTYNQPQHF | TRBJ1-5 | . | TRBD1 | TRBV19
TGTGCCAGCAGACGACAGGGTTCCCGATACGAGCAGTACTTC | CASRRQGSRYEQYF | TRBJ2-7 | many | TRBD1 | TRBV27
TGTGCCAGCAGCTTCCGGGGGGGCAAGACTGAAGCTTTCTTT | CASSFRGGKTEAFF | TRBJ1-1 | few | . | TRBV7-9
TGTGCCAGCAGTTTGGGGGATCAAGAGACCCAGTACTTC | CASSLGDQETQYF | TRBJ2-5 | many | . | TRBV5-8
TGTGCCACCTCTAGGGCTAGCACAGATACGCAGTATTTT | CATSRASTDTQYF | TRBJ2-3 | . | . | TRBV10-3